This T cell receptor beta chain came from a study of T cells in Graves' hyperthyroidism and ophthalmopathy. General observations from the study: Researchers found most expanded thyroid clonotypes above 0.001 in blood as well.

What was amplified from RNA transcripts were TCR beta CDR3 regions. HTBI primers were used for first-round RT-PCR of the TCR CDR3. TCRdb called the multiplex PCR reads again in MiXCR, with one record for every CDR3 protein. Here the sample spans approximately 360,000 distinct CDR3 sequences, about 15% being singletons. Looked up from germline, CDR1 is LGHNA and CDR2 is YSLEER. The CDR3 is 13 amino acids. V lost 2 bases and J lost 5, with 9 bases in between. This clonotype has just a few counts. Its antigen is unidentified. With a duration under 2 months, the hyperthyroidism was newly diagnosed in patients aged 18 to 65.

The J gene is TRBJ2-5, the V gene TRBV4-3; D unresolved. Sequencing was done on a sample of blood. This receptor was taken from a woman aged 18-35 years with Graves' hyperthyroidism that later progressed to Graves' ophthalmopathy. CDR3 DNA sequence: TGCGCCAGCAGCCAACGCCTAGGGGAGACCCAGTACTTC. Protein product: CASSQRLGETQYF.